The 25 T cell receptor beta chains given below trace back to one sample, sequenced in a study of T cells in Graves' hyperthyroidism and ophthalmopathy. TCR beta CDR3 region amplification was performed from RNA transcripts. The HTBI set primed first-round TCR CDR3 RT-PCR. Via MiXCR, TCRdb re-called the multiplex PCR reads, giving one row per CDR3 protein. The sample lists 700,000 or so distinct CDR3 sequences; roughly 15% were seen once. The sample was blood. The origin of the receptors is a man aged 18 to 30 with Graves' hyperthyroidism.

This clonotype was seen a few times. CDR3 in DNA: TGTGCCAGCAGCGTTGGCAGGGGGGGAAGGACGACCCAGTACTTC. Protein product: CASSVGRGGRTTQYF. The chain is built from TRBV6-1 and TRBJ2-5; possibly TRBD1 or TRBD2 for D (7 bases each). Germline CDR1 is MNHNS and CDR2 is SASEGT. Deletions cut 6 bases from V and 7 bases from J, with 21 bases between. This CDR3 is built from 15 residues.

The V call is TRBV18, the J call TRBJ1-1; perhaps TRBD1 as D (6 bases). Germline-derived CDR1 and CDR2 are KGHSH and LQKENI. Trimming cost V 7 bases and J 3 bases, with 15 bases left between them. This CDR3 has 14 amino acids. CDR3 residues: CASLRGRGDTEAFF. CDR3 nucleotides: TGTGCCAGCTTAAGGGGCAGGGGAGACACTGAAGCTTTCTTT.

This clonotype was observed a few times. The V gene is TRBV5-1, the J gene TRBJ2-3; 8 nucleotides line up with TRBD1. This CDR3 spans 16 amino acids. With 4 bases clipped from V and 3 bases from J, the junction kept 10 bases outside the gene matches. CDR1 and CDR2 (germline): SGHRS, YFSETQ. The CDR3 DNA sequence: TGCGCCAGCAGCCCTTTCATCAGGGGGCTGACAGATACGCAGTATTTT. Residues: CASSPFIRGLTDTQYF.

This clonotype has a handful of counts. The CDR3, as DNA: TGTGCCAGCAGACGACAGGGGGGGCACGAGCAGTACTTC. Translated: CASRRQGGHEQYF. The chain uses TRBV14 and TRBJ2-7; 9 bases match TRBD1. The germline gives CDR1 SGHDN, CDR2 FVKESK. This CDR3 has 13 residues. V lost 6 bases and J lost 5; bases outside the gene matches: 5.

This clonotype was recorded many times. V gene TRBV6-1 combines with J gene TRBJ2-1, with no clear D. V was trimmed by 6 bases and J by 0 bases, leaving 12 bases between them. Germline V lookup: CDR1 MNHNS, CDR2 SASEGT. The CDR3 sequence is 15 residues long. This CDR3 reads CASSPFVGSYNEQFF. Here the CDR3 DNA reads TGTGCCAGCAGCCCGTTCGTCGGCTCCTACAATGAGCAGTTCTTC.

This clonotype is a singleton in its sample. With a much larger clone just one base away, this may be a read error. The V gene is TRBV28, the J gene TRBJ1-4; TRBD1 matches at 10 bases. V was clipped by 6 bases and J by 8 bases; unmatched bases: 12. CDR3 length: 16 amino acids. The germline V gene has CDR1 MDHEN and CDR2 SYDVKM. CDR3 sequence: CASRATFGTGVEKLFF. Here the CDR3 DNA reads TGTGCCAGCAGGGCCACCTTCGGGACAGGGGTCGAAAAACTGTTTTTT.

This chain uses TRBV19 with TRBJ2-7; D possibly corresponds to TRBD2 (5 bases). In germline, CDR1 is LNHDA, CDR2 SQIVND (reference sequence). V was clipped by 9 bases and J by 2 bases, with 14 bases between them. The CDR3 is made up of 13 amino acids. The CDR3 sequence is CASGSANPYEQYF. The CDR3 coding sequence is TGTGCCAGCGGTAGCGCAAACCCCTACGAGCAGTACTTC.

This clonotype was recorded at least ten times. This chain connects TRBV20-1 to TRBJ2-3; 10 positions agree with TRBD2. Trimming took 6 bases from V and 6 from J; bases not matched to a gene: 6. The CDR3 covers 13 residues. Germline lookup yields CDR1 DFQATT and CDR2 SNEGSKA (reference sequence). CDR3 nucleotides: TGCAGTGCGCCAAAAGCGGGGGGGGATACGCAGTATTTT. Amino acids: CSAPKAGGDTQYF.

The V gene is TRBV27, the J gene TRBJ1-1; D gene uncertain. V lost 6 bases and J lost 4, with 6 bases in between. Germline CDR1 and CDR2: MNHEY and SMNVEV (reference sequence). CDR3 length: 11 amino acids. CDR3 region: CASRAGTEAFF. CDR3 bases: TGTGCCAGCAGGGCGGGCACTGAAGCTTTCTTT.

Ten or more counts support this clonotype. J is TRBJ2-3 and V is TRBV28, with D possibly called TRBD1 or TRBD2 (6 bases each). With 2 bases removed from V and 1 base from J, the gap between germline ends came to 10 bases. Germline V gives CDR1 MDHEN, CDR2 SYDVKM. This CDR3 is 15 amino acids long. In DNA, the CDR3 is TGTGCCAGCAGTTTACGGGGGCGAGGCACAGATACGCAGTATTTT. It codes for CASSLRGRGTDTQYF.

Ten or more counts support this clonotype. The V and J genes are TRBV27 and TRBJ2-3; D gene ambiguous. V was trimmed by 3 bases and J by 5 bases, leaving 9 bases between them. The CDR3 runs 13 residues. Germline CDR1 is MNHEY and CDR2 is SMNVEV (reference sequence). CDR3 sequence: CASSLGFGDTQYF. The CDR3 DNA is TGTGCCAGCAGTTTGGGGTTCGGAGATACGCAGTATTTT.

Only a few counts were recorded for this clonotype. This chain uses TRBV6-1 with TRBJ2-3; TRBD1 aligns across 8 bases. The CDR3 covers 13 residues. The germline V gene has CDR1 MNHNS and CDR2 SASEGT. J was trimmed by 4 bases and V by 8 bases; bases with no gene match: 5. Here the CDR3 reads CASRDRYPDTQYF. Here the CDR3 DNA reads TGTGCCAGCCGGGACAGGTACCCAGATACGCAGTATTTT.

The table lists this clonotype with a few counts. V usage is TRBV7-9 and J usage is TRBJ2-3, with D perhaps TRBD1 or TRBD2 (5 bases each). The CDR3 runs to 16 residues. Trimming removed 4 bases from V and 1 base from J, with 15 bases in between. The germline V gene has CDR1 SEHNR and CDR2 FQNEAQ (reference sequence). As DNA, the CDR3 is TGTGCCAGCAGCTGGGGTACTGGGACCCGCACAGATACGCAGTATTTT. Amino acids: CASSWGTGTRTDTQYF. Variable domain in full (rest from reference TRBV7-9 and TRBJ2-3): DTGVSQNPRHKITKRGQNVTFRCDPISEHNRLYWYRQTLGQGPEFLTYFQNEAQLEKSRLLSDRFSAERPKGSFSTLEIQRTEQGDSAMYLCASSWGTGTRTDTQYFGPGTRLTVL.

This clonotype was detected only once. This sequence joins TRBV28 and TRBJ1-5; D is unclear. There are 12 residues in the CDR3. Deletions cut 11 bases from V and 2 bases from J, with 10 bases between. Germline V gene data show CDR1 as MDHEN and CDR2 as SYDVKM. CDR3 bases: TGTGCCGCCGGACCGGGCAATCAGCCCCAGCATTTT. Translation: CAAGPGNQPQHF.

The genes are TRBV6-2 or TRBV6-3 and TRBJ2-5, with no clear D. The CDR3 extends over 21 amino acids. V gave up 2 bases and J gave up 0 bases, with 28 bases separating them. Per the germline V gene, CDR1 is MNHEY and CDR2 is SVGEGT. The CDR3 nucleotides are TGTGCCAGCAGTTACGAGTTAAATGGCACCTTCACATCTGGCTACCAAGAGACCCAGTACTTC. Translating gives CASSYELNGTFTSGYQETQYF.

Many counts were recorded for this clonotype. In DNA form, the CDR3 reads TGTGCCAGCAGTTCTACGAACTCTGGGGCCAACGTCCTGACTTTC. As protein: CASSSTNSGANVLTF. V and J are TRBV12-3 or TRBV12-4 and TRBJ2-6; D remains unclear. This CDR3 contains 15 residues. Trimming removed 4 bases at V and 0 bases at J, with 7 bases between.

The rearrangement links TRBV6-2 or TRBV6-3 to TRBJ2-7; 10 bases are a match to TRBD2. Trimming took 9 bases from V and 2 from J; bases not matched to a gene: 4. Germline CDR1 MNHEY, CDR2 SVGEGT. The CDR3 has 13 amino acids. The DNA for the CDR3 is TGTGCCAGTCATCTAGCGGGGGCCTACGAGCAGTACTTC. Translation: CASHLAGAYEQYF.

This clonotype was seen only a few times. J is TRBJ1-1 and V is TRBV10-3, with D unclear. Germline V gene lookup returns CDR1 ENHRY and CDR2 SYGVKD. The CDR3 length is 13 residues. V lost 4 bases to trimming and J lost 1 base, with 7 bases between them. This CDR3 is CAISGKWNTEAFF. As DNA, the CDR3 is TGTGCCATCAGTGGTAAGTGGAACACTGAAGCTTTCTTT.

The CDR3: CASSFPDGSYEQYF. The CDR3 DNA sequence: TGCGCCAGCAGCTTCCCTGACGGCTCCTACGAGCAGTACTTC. This chain links TRBV5-1 with TRBJ2-7; D not resolved. Deletions cut 2 bases from V and 0 bases from J, with 9 bases between. Germline CDR1 and CDR2: SGHRS and YFSETQ. CDR3 length: 14 amino acids.

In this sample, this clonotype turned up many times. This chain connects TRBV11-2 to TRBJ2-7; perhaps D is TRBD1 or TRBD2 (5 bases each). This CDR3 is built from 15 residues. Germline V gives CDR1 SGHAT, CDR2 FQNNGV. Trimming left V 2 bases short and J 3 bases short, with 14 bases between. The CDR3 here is CASSLPGDGYYEQYF. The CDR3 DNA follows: TGTGCCAGCAGCTTACCCGGGGACGGATACTACGAGCAGTACTTC.

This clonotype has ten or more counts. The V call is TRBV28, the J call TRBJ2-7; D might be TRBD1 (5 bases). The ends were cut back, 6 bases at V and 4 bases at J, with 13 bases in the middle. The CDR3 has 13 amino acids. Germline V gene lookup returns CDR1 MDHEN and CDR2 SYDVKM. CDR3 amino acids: CASSNTAGYEQYF. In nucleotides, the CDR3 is TGTGCCAGCAGCAACACGGCAGGGTACGAGCAGTACTTC.

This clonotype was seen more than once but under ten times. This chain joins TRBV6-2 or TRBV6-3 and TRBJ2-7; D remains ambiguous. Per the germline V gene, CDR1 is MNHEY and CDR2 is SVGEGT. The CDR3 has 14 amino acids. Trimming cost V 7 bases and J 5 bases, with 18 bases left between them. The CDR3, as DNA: TGTGCCAGCACTCCTCAGCAGTGGGAAAACGAGCAGTACTTC. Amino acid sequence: CASTPQQWENEQYF.

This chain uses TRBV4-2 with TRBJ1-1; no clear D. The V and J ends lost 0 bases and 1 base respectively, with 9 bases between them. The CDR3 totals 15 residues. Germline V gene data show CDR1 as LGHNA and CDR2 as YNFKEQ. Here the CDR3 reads CASSQDTSGNTEAFF. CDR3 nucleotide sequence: TGTGCCAGCAGCCAAGATACCTCGGGGAACACTGAAGCTTTCTTT.

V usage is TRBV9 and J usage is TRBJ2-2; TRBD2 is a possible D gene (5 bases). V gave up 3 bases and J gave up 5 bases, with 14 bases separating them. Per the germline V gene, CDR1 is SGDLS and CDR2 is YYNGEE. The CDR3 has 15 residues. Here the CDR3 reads CASSAAGMGTGELFF. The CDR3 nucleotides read TGTGCCAGCAGCGCCGCGGGCATGGGGACCGGGGAGCTGTTTTTT.

The CDR3 nucleotides are TGCGCCAGCAGATTTGCCGGGACAAAAAACTATGGCTACACCTTC. The encoded protein is CASRFAGTKNYGYTF. V and J are TRBV4-1 and TRBJ1-2, with D maybe TRBD1 (6 bases). V was cut by 6 bases and J by 2 bases, with 16 bases left in between. The CDR3 is 15 amino acids. Germline CDR1 and CDR2: MGHRA and YSYEKL.